This record concerns one TCR beta chain sequence. As processed by the authors: Estimation of nucleated cell counts was performed using reference gene primer amplification. Clones were sequenced by immunoSEQ multiplex PCR, and TCRdb holds only the in-frame ones, with some missing. For V, J and clone size, that table is used; D and trimming come from the DNA. The sample lists hundreds of thousands of clones; approximately 84% were seen once. CDR1 and CDR2 from the germline V gene are SEHNR and FQNEAQ (reference sequence). The V end was cut by 6 bases, the J end by 2 bases, with 10 bases between. The CDR3 length is 13 residues. The entry originates in a study of blood T cell repertoires in COVID-19. Looking at the study overall: Spain, Italy and the United States supplied samples that represented acute and convalescent COVID-19. In each case, the material was cDNA or gDNA derived from T cells, B-cell-depleted T cells, or PBMCs.

The sequence was obtained from an elderly woman with acute or convalescent COVID-19. Sequenced material: peripheral blood. This chain links TRBV7-9 with TRBJ1-1; maybe TRBD1 (5 bases). Here the CDR3 reads CASRSRVNTEAFF. CDR3 nucleotide sequence: TGTGCCAGCAGGTCCAGGGTCAACACTGAAGCTTTCTTT.